The 3 T cell receptor beta chains presented below share a single source sample, sequenced in a study of cytomegalovirus exposure and HLA in healthy donors. PCR amplification relied on 60 Vbeta primers (plus 13 Jbeta primers). The method was immunoSEQ multiplex PCR; TCRdb's version includes in-frame clones alone and lacks a portion of them. The sample lists tens of thousands of clones, around 82% seen once, with approximately 3% in the top ten. The source material was PBMCs. These receptors came from a woman between 18 and 29 years old in good health and CMV-seronegative.

The chain carries TRBV20-1 and TRBJ2-7; tentative D call: TRBD2 (5 bases). Germline-derived CDR1 and CDR2 are DFQATT and SNEGSKA (reference sequence). The CDR3 spans 11 residues. Trimming stripped 6 bases from V and 5 bases from J, with 11 bases between. The CDR3 reads CSAQTGDEQYF. CDR3 bases: TGCAGTGCCCAGACCGGGGACGAGCAGTACTTC.

This clone was picked up a small number of times. This chain joins TRBV2 and TRBJ2-7; D uncertain. The V end lost 2 bases, the J end lost 1 base, and 6 bases lay between the germline ends. CDR3 size: 13 residues. Germline-derived CDR1 and CDR2 are SNHLY and FYNNEI. This chain's CDR3 is CASSETYSYEQYF. CDR3 DNA sequence: TGTGCCAGCAGTGAAACATATTCCTACGAGCAGTACTTC.

This clone has only one observation. The CDR3 region has the DNA TGTGCCAGCAGCTTGACCGGGACTCGGAATGAGCAGTTCTTC. It specifies CASSLTGTRNEQFF. The genes are TRBV13 and TRBJ2-1, with a possible D match to TRBD2 (6 bases). This CDR3 contains 14 residues. V lost 3 bases, J lost 7 bases, and 13 bases lay in between. Per germline, CDR1 PRHDT and CDR2 FYEKMQ (reference sequence). The full variable domain, completed using reference TRBV13 and TRBJ2-1, is AAGVIQSPRHLIKEKRETATLKCYPIPRHDTVYWYQQGPGQDPQFLISFYEKMQSDKGSIPDRFSAQQFSDYHSELNMSSLELGDSALYFCASSLTGTRNEQFFGPGTRLTVL.